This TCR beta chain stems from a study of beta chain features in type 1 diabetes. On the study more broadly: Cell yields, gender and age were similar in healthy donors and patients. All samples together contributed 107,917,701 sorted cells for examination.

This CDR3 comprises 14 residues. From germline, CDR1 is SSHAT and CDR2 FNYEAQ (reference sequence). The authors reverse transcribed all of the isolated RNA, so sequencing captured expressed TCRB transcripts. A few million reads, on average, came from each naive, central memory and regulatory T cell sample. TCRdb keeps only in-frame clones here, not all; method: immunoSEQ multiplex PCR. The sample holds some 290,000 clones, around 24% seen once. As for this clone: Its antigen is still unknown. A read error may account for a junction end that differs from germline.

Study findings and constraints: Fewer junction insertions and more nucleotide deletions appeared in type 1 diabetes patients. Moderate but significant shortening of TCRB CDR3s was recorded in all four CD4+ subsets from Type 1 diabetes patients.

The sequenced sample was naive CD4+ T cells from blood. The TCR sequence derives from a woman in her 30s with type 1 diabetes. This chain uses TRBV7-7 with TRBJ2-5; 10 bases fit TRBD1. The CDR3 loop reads CASSFGQGEETQYF. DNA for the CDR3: TGTGCTAGCAGCTTTGGACAGGGGGAAGAGACCCAGTACTTC. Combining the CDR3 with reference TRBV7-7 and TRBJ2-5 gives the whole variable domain GAGVSQSPRYKVTKRGQDVTLRCDPISSHATLYWYQQALGQGPEFLTYFNYEAQPDKSGLPSDRFSAERPEGSISTLTIQRTEQRDSAMYRCASSFGQGEETQYFGPGTRLLVL.